The 31 T cell receptor beta chains presented below share a single source sample, sequenced in a study of T cells in Graves' hyperthyroidism and ophthalmopathy. The investigators amplified TCR beta CDR3 regions from RNA transcripts. An initial round of RT-PCR targeting the TCR CDR3 relied on the HTBI primer set. TCRdb reanalysed the multiplex PCR reads using MiXCR and keeps one entry per CDR3 protein. Altogether more than 550,000 distinct CDR3 sequences are present, roughly 17% being singletons, with the ten largest covering 15% to 18%. The source material was blood. The origin of the receptors is a man aged 45-60 years with Graves' hyperthyroidism.

This clonotype was counted at least ten times. The chain links TRBV29-1 to TRBJ1-2; 7 positions agree with TRBD1. Germline CDR1 reads SQVTM; CDR2 reads ANQGSEA. With V trimmed by 6 bases and J by 8 bases, 6 bases remained unmatched. The CDR3 has 11 residues. The CDR3: CSVVEDRGYTF. For the CDR3, the DNA is TGCAGCGTCGTCGAGGACAGGGGCTACACCTTC. The complete variable domain, with remaining parts taken from reference TRBV29-1 and TRBJ1-2, reads SAVISQKPSRDICQRGTSLTIQCQVDSQVTMMFWYRQQPGQSLTLIATANQGSEATYESGFVIDKFPISRPNLTFSTLTVSNMSPEDSSIYLCSVVEDRGYTFGSGTRLTVV.

This clonotype has more than one count but fewer than ten. The chain is built from TRBV4-3 and TRBJ1-1; D not resolved. The germline V gene has CDR1 LGHNA and CDR2 YSLEER. The CDR3 sequence is 14 residues long. V was clipped by 2 bases and J by 10 bases, with 17 bases between them. The CDR3 region has the DNA TGCGCCAGCAGCCAAAGAGGTTCCGAGGGCACAGCTTTCTTT. This gives the protein CASSQRGSEGTAFF.

This clonotype was detected ten times or more. This chain joins TRBV11-2 and TRBJ2-7; D may be TRBD1 (6 bases). The CDR3 is 12 residues long. Between the trimmed V and J ends, which lost 5 bases and 7 bases, there was a span of 12 bases. From germline, CDR1 is SGHAT and CDR2 FQNNGV. The CDR3 region is CASSRTGFEQYF. The CDR3 region has the DNA TGTGCCAGCAGCCGTACAGGGTTTGAGCAGTACTTC.

This clonotype was counted between two and nine times. The chain joins TRBV19 to TRBJ2-1; D may be TRBD2 (6 bases). The CDR3 is made up of 14 amino acids. Trimming removed 4 bases at V and 5 bases at J, with 12 bases between. Germline V gene sequence: CDR1 LNHDA, CDR2 SQIVND (reference sequence). The CDR3 loop reads CASSRDGGNNEQFF. The CDR3 coding sequence is TGTGCCAGTAGTAGGGACGGAGGGAACAATGAGCAGTTCTTC.

This clonotype was observed a handful of times. The chain employs TRBV7-6 and TRBJ2-1; 10 bases map to TRBD2. Trimming at V came to 5 bases and at J to 6 bases, leaving 7 bases not matched to a gene. CDR3 size: 15 residues. The germline V gene has CDR1 SGHVS and CDR2 FNYEAQ. This CDR3 is CASSPESGRGNEQFF. DNA for the CDR3: TGTGCCAGCAGCCCGGAAAGCGGGAGGGGCAATGAGCAGTTCTTC.

This clonotype has a handful of counts. DNA for the CDR3: TGTGCCACCAGTGATTTGTGGGGACAGAACACAGATACGCAGTATTTT. It translates to CATSDLWGQNTDTQYF. The gene calls are TRBV24-1 and TRBJ2-3, with TRBD1 matching 7 bases. From germline, CDR1 is KGHDR and CDR2 SFDVKD. With V trimmed by 0 bases and J by 2 bases, 4 bases remained unmatched. CDR3 length: 16 residues.

This clonotype was picked up many times. The chain links TRBV11-2 to TRBJ2-7, with D perhaps assigned TRBD1 or TRBD2 (5 bases each). The CDR3 is 15 amino acids. The V end lost 0 bases, the J end lost 3 bases, and 12 bases lay between the germline ends. CDR1 is SGHAT and CDR2 is FQNNGV in the germline V gene. The CDR3 region is CASSLDSRDGYEQYF. DNA of the CDR3: TGTGCCAGCAGCTTAGATAGTCGGGACGGCTACGAGCAGTACTTC.

This clonotype has only a few counts. The chain carries TRBV4-1 and TRBJ1-2, with 10 bases identical to TRBD1. The germline V gene encodes CDR1 MGHRA and CDR2 YSYEKL. The CDR3 is made up of 16 amino acids. The V and J ends lost 3 bases and 8 bases, in that order; junction bases with no gene match: 12. This CDR3 reads CASSQHPSGTGDGYTF. DNA of the CDR3: TGCGCCAGCAGCCAGCACCCCTCAGGGACAGGGGACGGCTACACCTTC.

This clonotype occurred a few times. The chain employs TRBV7-2 and TRBJ1-2; a weak D match, TRBD1 (6 bases). The CDR3 covers 15 residues. V was trimmed by 5 bases and J by 2 bases, leaving 15 bases between them. Germline V gives CDR1 SGHTA, CDR2 FQGNSA. The CDR3, as DNA: TGTGCCAGCAGCACCTACACAGGGTCGAACTATGGCTACACCTTC. It specifies CASSTYTGSNYGYTF.

This clonotype came up a few times. This chain's CDR3 is CASSPGGGMNTEAFF. The CDR3 DNA follows: TGTGCCAGCAGCCCGGGGGGGGGGATGAACACTGAAGCTTTCTTT. The gene calls are TRBV9 and TRBJ1-1; maybe TRBD1 (5 bases). The CDR3 is 15 amino acids. The V gene lost 4 bases and the J gene lost 0 bases, with 13 bases spanning the gap. CDR1 SGDLS and CDR2 YYNGEE come from the germline V gene.

This clonotype was detected many times. The genes are TRBV2 and TRBJ2-5, with D perhaps TRBD2 (5 bases). Germline V lookup: CDR1 SNHLY, CDR2 FYNNEI. This CDR3 spans 12 amino acids. V lost 8 bases to trimming and J lost 5 bases, with 12 bases between them. The DNA for the CDR3 is TGTGCCAGCCTTAAGGGAGTTGAGACCCAGTACTTC. Translated: CASLKGVETQYF.

This clonotype was seen repeatedly, ten times or more. The rearrangement uses TRBV11-2 and TRBJ1-3; D gene ambiguous. CDR3 length equals 15 residues. The germline V gene encodes CDR1 SGHAT and CDR2 FQNNGV. Trimming took 9 bases from V and 0 from J, leaving 15 bases between them. The CDR3: CASRYSGLSGNTIYF. The CDR3 DNA reads as TGTGCCAGTCGGTATTCGGGCCTCTCTGGAAACACCATATATTTT.

This clonotype was seen repeatedly, ten times or more. The chain uses TRBV28 and TRBJ2-6; possible D gene TRBD1, 5 bases. Germline CDR1 reads MDHEN; CDR2 reads SYDVKM. This CDR3 comprises 15 residues. V shed 6 bases and J shed 2 bases, with 11 bases lying between them. The CDR3 DNA reads TGTGCCAGCAGGGGCGACAGTACTGGGGCCAACGTCCTGACTTTC. Protein sequence: CASRGDSTGANVLTF.

Many counts were recorded for this clonotype. The rearrangement links TRBV4-3 to TRBJ2-5; 9 nucleotides align to TRBD2. This CDR3 has 16 amino acids. Germline V gene data show CDR1 as LGHNA and CDR2 as YSLEER. Unmatched junction bases numbered 6, after V lost 0 bases and J lost 4 bases. The DNA of the CDR3 is TGCGCCAGCAGCCAAGATGGACTACTAGCGGGAGAGACCCAGTACTTC. This encodes CASSQDGLLAGETQYF.

The chain's CDR3 is CASSSAWVKQFF. The CDR3 coding sequence is TGTGCCAGCAGCTCCGCCTGGGTGAAGCAGTTCTTC. V and J are TRBV7-2 and TRBJ2-1, with D uncertain. Germline V gene sequence: CDR1 SGHTA, CDR2 FQGNSA. This CDR3 contains 12 residues. V gave up 4 bases and J gave up 11 bases, with 12 bases separating them.

This clonotype occurred many times. The chain uses TRBV28 and TRBJ1-1; 7 nucleotides align to TRBD1. Germline V CDR1 and CDR2: MDHEN, SYDVKM. CDR3 size: 17 residues. V lost 5 bases to trimming and J lost 1 base; unmatched junction nucleotides: 13. The CDR3 DNA is TGTGCCAGCAGTACCCTGCCAGGGGGGGGGCCGAACACTGAAGCTTTCTTT. This gives the protein CASSTLPGGGPNTEAFF.

This clonotype was picked up many times. The junction differs from germline at one of its ends, possibly a read error. The chain links TRBV6-2 or TRBV6-3 to TRBJ2-5; 9 nucleotides line up with TRBD1. The germline V gene has CDR1 MNHEY and CDR2 SVGEGT. This CDR3 has 16 amino acids. The CDR3 spells CASSHSGQGRGETQYF. CDR3 bases: TGTGCCAGCAGTCACTCGGGACAGGGAAGAGGGGAGACCCAGTACTTC.

Many counts were recorded for this clonotype. V is TRBV11-2 and J is TRBJ1-6, with D possibly TRBD1 on 5 matching bases. The V and J ends lost 2 bases and 6 bases respectively, with 20 bases between them. Germline V CDR1 and CDR2: SGHAT, FQNNGV. The CDR3 has 18 residues. The CDR3 here is CASSLFSQAAPFNSPLHF. The CDR3 nucleotides are TGTGCCAGCAGCTTATTCTCACAGGCAGCGCCATTTAATTCACCCCTCCACTTT.

The chain uses TRBV5-5 and TRBJ2-1, with a tentative D call TRBD2 (6 bases). This CDR3 spans 17 amino acids. Per the germline V gene, CDR1 is SGHKS and CDR2 is YYEKEE (reference sequence). V lost 0 bases, J lost 0 bases, and 13 bases lay in between. CDR3: CASSLEGGASSYNEQFF. CDR3 in DNA: TGTGCCAGCAGCTTGGAAGGAGGGGCAAGCTCCTACAATGAGCAGTTCTTC.

This clonotype has at least ten counts. This chain joins TRBV10-3 and TRBJ2-7, with TRBD2 identical over 8 bases. Germline CDR1 ENHRY, CDR2 SYGVKD. The CDR3 totals 13 residues. The V segment lost 2 bases and the J segment 6 bases; nucleotides outside the gene matches: 3. The CDR3 DNA follows: TGTGCCATCAGTGAGCGGGAGGGAGTCGAGCAGTACTTC. It encodes CAISEREGVEQYF.

Many counts were recorded for this clonotype. The CDR3 DNA reads TGTGCCAGCAGTGAATTTAGCGGGAGAGATACGCAGTATTTT. Protein: CASSEFSGRDTQYF. The rearrangement links TRBV25-1 to TRBJ2-3; 9 nucleotides line up with TRBD2. The CDR3 contains 14 residues. Germline CDR1 is MGHDK and CDR2 is SYGVNS. Trimming took 1 base from V and 5 from J; bases not matched to a gene: 1.

This clonotype was recorded many times. The genes are TRBV6-1 and TRBJ2-6; D gene ambiguous. The germline gives CDR1 MNHNS, CDR2 SASEGT. This CDR3 contains 13 residues. Trimming left V 5 bases short and J 5 bases short, with 7 bases between. The CDR3 DNA reads as TGTGCCAGCAGTCCCCCTTGGGCCAACGTCCTGACTTTC. Translated: CASSPPWANVLTF.

J is TRBJ2-3 and V is TRBV7-3; 11 bases agree with TRBD2. V shed 6 bases and J 1 base; nucleotides not matched to a gene: 6. Germline V gene lookup returns CDR1 SGHTA and CDR2 FQGTGA. This CDR3 has 16 amino acids. The CDR3 region has the DNA TGTGCCAGCAGTGTAGCGGGAGGGCCGGGCACAGATACGCAGTATTTT. Translated: CASSVAGGPGTDTQYF.

This sequence joins TRBV18 and TRBJ2-5; D is uncertain. V was cut by 3 bases and J by 0 bases, with 11 bases left in between. This CDR3 region has 15 residues. CDR1 KGHSH and CDR2 LQKENI come from the germline V gene. The CDR3 reads CASSPPSRDQETQYF. As DNA, the CDR3 is TGTGCCAGCTCACCGCCATCACGGGACCAAGAGACCCAGTACTTC.

This clonotype occurred many times. The chain combines TRBV19 with TRBJ1-1; 9 bases align to TRBD1. This CDR3 region has 16 residues. J was trimmed by 5 bases and V by 5 bases; bases with no gene match: 12. CDR1 is LNHDA and CDR2 is SQIVND in the germline V gene (reference sequence). Here the CDR3 reads CASSEFYRGRRTEAFF. The CDR3 nucleotides read TGTGCCAGTAGTGAATTCTACAGGGGGCGCCGAACTGAAGCTTTCTTT.

This clonotype has just a few counts. This rearrangement joins TRBV3-1 to TRBJ2-3; 9 nucleotides line up with TRBD2. CDR1 LGHDT and CDR2 YNNKEL come from the germline V gene (reference sequence). The CDR3 covers 17 residues. The ends lost 0 bases at V and 6 bases at J; junction bases unmatched: 10. CDR3 sequence: CASSQDLVWTSADTQYF. CDR3 in DNA: TGTGCCAGCAGCCAAGATCTCGTTTGGACTAGCGCTGATACGCAGTATTTT.

This clonotype was seen at least ten times. The chain carries TRBV5-1 and TRBJ2-3; 10 bases are a match to TRBD2. Germline V lookup: CDR1 SGHRS, CDR2 YFSETQ. CDR3 size: 15 residues. V lost 6 bases and J lost 5; bases outside the gene matches: 9. The CDR3 region has the DNA TGCGCCAGCATGACTATAGCGGGAGGCGGAGATACGCAGTATTTT. This codes for CASMTIAGGGDTQYF.

The rearrangement joins TRBV13 to TRBJ2-7; no reliable D call. V shed 0 bases and J shed 0 bases, with 6 bases lying between them. The germline V gene has CDR1 PRHDT and CDR2 FYEKMQ (reference sequence). This CDR3 contains 14 residues. The CDR3 sequence: CASSLGGVSYEQYF. Here the CDR3 DNA reads TGTGCCAGCAGCTTAGGTGGGGTCTCCTACGAGCAGTACTTC.

The table lists this clonotype with many counts. In nucleotides, the CDR3 is TGTGCCAGCAGTGCACATGGGAGACTCTACGAGCAGTACTTC. Protein sequence: CASSAHGRLYEQYF. The chain is built from TRBV28 and TRBJ2-7, with a possible D match to TRBD2 (5 bases). Germline V CDR1 and CDR2: MDHEN, SYDVKM. The CDR3 has 14 amino acids. Deletions cut 5 bases from V and 3 bases from J, with 14 bases between.

Remarks on this clonotype: A single base separates this from a much larger clone, so it may be a read error. The chain employs TRBV11-2 and TRBJ1-1; D is perhaps TRBD1 (5 bases). CDR1 SGHAT and CDR2 FQNNGV come from the germline V gene. V was clipped by 3 bases and J by 4 bases, with 12 bases between them. The CDR3 covers 14 residues. Written as DNA, the CDR3 is TGTGCCAGCAGCTTGGGGCACATTACCACTGAAGCTTTCTTT. It translates to CASSLGHITTEAFF.

The chain carries TRBV19 and TRBJ2-2; 10 nucleotides match TRBD2. J was trimmed by 1 base and V by 3 bases; bases with no gene match: 8. From germline, CDR1 is LNHDA and CDR2 SQIVND (reference sequence). This CDR3 is 18 amino acids long. The CDR3, as DNA: TGTGCCAGTAGTATGGGTATAGGACTAGCGGAGAACACCGGGGAGCTGTTTTTT. It codes for CASSMGIGLAENTGELFF.